The source of this TCR beta chain is a study of Ad26.COV2.S vaccination and SARS-CoV-2 variants. Study findings and constraints: Higher spike-specific TCR breadth was found in vaccine recipients than in placebo recipients.

Details on this clone: The antigen is undetermined.

Sequencing used immunoSEQ multiplex PCR; TCRdb keeps in-frame clones, though not all of them. Of about 440,000 clones detected, less than 95% appear once; the ten largest clones hold under 4.5%. The treatment here: about 20 received Ad26.COV2.S at low or high dose, single or two shots; about 5 received placebo; per-sample allocation not given. It was on day 63 after the first vaccine or placebo injection that samples were taken. The vaccine antigen was prefusion-stabilized Wuhan SARS-CoV-2 spike. CDR3 length equals 17 residues. Germline CDR1 reads SGHDT; CDR2 reads YYEEEE. Germline trimming cut 2 bases from V and 5 bases from J; bases unmatched to any gene: 10.

The source material was peripheral blood, sampled in a trial of Ad26.COV2.S vaccine versus placebo. The TCR was taken from a person between 18 and 65 years old who received the Ad26.COV2.S COVID-19 vaccine or a placebo. The rearrangement uses TRBV5-6 and TRBJ2-2; 9 positions agree with TRBD1. The CDR3 loop is CASSFRKTGGRTGELFF. The CDR3 DNA is TGTGCCAGCAGCTTTAGGAAAACAGGGGGCCGAACCGGGGAGCTGTTTTTT.